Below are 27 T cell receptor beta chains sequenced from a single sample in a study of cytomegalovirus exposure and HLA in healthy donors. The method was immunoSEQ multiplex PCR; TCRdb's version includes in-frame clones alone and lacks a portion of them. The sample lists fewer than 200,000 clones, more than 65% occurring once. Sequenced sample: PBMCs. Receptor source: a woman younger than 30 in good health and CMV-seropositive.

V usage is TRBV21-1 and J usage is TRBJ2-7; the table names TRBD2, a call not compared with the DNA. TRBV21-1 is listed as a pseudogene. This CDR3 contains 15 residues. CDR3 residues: CASRGAGASHYEQYF. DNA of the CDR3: TGTGCCAGCCGGGGGGCGGGGGCGAGTCACTACGAGCAGTACTTC.

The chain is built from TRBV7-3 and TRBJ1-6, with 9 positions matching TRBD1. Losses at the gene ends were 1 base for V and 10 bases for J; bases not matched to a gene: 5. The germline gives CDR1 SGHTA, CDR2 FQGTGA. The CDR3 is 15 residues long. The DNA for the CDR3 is TGTGCCAGCAGCTTAAGTGGACAGGGGACCTCACCCCTCCACTTT. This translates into CASSLSGQGTSPLHF.

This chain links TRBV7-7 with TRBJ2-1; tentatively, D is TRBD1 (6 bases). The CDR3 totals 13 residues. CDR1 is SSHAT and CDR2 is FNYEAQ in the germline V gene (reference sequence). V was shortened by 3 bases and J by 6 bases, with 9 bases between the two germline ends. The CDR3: CASSFDRSNEQFF. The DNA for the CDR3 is TGTGCCAGCAGCTTCGACAGGAGCAATGAGCAGTTCTTC.

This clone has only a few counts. This CDR3 reads CASPRGEKAFF. DNA of the CDR3: TGTGCCAGCCCCCGGGGGGAAAAAGCTTTCTTT. The chain uses TRBV6-4 and TRBJ1-1; D perhaps matches TRBD1 (5 bases). This CDR3 is 11 amino acids long. CDR1 and CDR2 from the germline V gene are MRHNA and SNTAGT. With 8 bases removed from V and 9 bases from J, the gap between germline ends came to 13 bases.

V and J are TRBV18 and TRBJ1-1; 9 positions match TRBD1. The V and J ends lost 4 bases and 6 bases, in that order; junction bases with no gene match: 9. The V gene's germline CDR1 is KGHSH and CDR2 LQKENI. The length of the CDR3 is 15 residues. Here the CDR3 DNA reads TGTGCCAGCTCACATTCCACAGGGGGCGACGCTGAAGCTTTCTTT. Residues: CASSHSTGGDAEAFF.

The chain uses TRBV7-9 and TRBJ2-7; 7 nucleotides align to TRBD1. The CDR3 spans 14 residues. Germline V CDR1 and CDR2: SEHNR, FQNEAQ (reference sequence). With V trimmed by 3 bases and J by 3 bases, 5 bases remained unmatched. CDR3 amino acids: CASSLGQIVYEQYF. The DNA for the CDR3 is TGTGCCAGCAGCTTGGGACAGATCGTCTACGAGCAGTACTTC.

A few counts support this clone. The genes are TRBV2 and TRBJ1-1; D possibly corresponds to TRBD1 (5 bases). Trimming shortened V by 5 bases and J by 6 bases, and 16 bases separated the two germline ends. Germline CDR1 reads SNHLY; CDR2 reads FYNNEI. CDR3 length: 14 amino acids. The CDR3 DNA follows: TGTGCCAGCAGTAGACAGACAATTGCTGCTGAAGCTTTCTTT. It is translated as CASSRQTIAAEAFF.

The CDR3 spells CASSLRTGRLNTEAFF. CDR3 DNA: TGTGCCAGCAGCTTAAGGACAGGGCGATTGAACACTGAAGCTTTCTTT. The chain joins TRBV7-2 to TRBJ1-1, with TRBD1 identical over 8 bases. This CDR3 is built from 16 residues. The V gene's germline CDR1 is SGHTA and CDR2 FQGNSA. V dropped 2 bases and J dropped 0; count of bases not matched to a gene: 5.

CDR3 DNA: TGTGCCAGCAGCCCCTTGGGACAGGGTGACGAGCAGTACTTC. Translating it yields CASSPLGQGDEQYF. The rearrangement joins TRBV6-6 to TRBJ2-7; 9 bases agree with TRBD1. The CDR3 is 14 residues long. Germline V gene sequence: CDR1 MNHNY, CDR2 SVGAGI (reference sequence). J was trimmed by 5 bases and V by 6 bases; bases with no gene match: 8.

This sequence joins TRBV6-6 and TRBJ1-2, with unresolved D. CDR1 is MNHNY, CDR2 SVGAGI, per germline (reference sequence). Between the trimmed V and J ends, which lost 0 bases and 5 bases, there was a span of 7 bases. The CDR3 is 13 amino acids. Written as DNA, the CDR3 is TGTGCCAGCAGTTACTCCCGGGGATATGGCTACACCTTC. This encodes CASSYSRGYGYTF.

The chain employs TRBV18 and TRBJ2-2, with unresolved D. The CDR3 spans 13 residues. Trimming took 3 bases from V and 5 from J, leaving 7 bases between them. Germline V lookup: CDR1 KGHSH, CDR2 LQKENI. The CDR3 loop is CASSPLGTGELFF. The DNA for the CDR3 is TGTGCCAGCTCACCTCTCGGGACCGGGGAGCTGTTTTTT.

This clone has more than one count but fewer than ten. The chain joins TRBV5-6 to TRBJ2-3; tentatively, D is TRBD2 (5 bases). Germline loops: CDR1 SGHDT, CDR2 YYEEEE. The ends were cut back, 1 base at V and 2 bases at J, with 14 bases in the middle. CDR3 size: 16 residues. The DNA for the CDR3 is TGTGCCAGCAGCTTGCGGGCTAGCTTTTTCACAGATACGCAGTATTTT. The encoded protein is CASSLRASFFTDTQYF.

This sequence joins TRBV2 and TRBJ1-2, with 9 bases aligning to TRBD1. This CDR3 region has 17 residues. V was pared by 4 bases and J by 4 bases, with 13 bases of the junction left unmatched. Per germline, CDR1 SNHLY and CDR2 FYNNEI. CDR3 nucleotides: TGTGCCAGCAGTGCGGACAGGGGCGCAAATCGGATCTATGGCTACACCTTC. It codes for CASSADRGANRIYGYTF.

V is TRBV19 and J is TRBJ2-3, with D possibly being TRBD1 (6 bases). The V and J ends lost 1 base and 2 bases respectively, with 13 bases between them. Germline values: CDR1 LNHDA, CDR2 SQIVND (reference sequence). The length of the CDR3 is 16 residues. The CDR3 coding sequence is TGTGCCAGTAGTATAGGGACAGATAGTCTCACAGATACGCAGTATTTT. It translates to CASSIGTDSLTDTQYF. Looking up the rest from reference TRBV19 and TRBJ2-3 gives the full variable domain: DGGITQSPKYLFRKEGQNVTLSCEQNLNHDAMYWYRQDPGQGLRLIYYSQIVNDFQKGDIAEGYSVSREKKESFPLTVTSAQKNPTAFYLCASSIGTDSLTDTQYFGPGTRLTVL.

The DNA of the CDR3 is TGTGCCACCAGCTTTTCCGACTCAGACTACGAGCAGTACTTC. It yields the protein CATSFSDSDYEQYF. The rearrangement links TRBV15 to TRBJ2-7; D not certain. From germline, CDR1 is LNHNV and CDR2 YYDKDF (reference sequence). This CDR3 contains 14 residues. V was pared by 5 bases and J by 3 bases, with 14 bases between.

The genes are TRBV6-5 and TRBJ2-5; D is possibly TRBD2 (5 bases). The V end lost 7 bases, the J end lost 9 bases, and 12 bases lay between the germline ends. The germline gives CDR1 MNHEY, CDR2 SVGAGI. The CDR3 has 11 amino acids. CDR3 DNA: TGTGCCAGCACTCCCGGCGGGCCCCAGTACTTC. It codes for CASTPGGPQYF.

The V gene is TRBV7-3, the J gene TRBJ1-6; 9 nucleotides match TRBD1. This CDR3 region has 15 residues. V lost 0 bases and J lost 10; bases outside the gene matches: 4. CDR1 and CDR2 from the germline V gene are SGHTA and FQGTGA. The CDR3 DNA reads TGTGCCAGCAGCTTAACCGGACAGGGGAGCTCACCCCTCCACTTT. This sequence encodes CASSLTGQGSSPLHF.

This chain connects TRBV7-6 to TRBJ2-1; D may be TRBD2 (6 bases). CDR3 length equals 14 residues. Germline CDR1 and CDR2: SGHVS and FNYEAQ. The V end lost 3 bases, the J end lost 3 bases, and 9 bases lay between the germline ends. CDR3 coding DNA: TGTGCCAGCAGCTTTGCGGGGCTCTACAATGAGCAGTTCTTC. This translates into CASSFAGLYNEQFF.

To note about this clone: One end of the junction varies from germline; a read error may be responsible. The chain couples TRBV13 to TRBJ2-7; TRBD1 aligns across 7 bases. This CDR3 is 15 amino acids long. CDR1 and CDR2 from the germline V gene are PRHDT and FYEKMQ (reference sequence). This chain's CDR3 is CASSSHDRASYGQYF. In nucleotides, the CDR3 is TGTGCCAGCAGCTCCCACGACAGGGCCTCCTACGGGCAGTACTTC.

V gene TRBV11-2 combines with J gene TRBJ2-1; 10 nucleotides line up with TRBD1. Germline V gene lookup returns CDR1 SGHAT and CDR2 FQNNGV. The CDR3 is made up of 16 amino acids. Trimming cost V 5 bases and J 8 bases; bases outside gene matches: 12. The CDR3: CASSTPRDRGGHEQFF. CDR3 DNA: TGTGCCAGCAGCACCCCACGGGACAGGGGAGGACATGAGCAGTTCTTC. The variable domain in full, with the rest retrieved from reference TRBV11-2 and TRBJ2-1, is EAGVAQSPRYKIIEKRQSVAFWCNPISGHATLYWYQQILGQGPKLLIQFQNNGVVDDSQLPKDRFSAERLKGVDSTLKIQPAKLEDSAVYLCASSTPRDRGGHEQFFGPGTRLTVL.

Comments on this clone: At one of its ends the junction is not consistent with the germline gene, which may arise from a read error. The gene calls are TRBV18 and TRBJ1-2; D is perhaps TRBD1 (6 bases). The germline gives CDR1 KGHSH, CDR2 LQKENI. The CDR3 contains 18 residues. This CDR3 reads CASSPQGQGRITNYGYTF. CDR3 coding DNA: TGTGCCAGCTCTCCACAGGGACAAGGTCGTATAACTAACTATGGCTACACCTTC.

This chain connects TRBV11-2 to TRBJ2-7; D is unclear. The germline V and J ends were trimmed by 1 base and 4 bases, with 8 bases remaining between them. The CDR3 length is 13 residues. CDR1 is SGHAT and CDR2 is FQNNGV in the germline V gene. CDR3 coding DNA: TGTGCCAGCAGCTTAGCCGCTCGGTACGAGCAGTACTTC. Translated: CASSLAARYEQYF.

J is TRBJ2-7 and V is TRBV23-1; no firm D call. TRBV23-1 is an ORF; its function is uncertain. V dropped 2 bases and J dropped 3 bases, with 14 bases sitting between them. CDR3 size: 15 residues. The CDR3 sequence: CASSQRGLFVYEQYF. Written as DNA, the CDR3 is TGCGCCAGCAGTCAAAGAGGCCTCTTCGTCTACGAGCAGTACTTC.

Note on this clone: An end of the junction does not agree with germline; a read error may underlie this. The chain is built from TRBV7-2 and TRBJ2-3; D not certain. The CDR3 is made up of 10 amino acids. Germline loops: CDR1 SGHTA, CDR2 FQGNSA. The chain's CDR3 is CASSTDTQYF. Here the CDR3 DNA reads TGTGCCAGCAGCACTGATACGCAGTATTTT.

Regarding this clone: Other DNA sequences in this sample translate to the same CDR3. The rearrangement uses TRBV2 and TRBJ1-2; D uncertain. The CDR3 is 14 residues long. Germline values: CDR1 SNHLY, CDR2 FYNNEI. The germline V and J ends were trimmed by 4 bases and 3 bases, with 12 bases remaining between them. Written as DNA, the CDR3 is TGTGCCAGCAGTGGTCAAGGCGGGGACTATGGCTACACCTTC. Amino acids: CASSGQGGDYGYTF.

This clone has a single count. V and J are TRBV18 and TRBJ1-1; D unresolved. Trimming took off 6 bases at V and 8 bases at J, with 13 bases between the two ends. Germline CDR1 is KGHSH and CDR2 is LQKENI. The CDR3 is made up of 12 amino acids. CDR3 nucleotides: TGTGCCAGCTCCCCTACGGAGAGGGAAGCTTTCTTT. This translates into CASSPTEREAFF.

The CDR3 DNA reads TGTGCCAGCAGTAGCGGGCACAATGAGCAGTTCTTC. Translated: CASSSGHNEQFF. The V gene is TRBV27, the J gene TRBJ2-1, with a weak D call TRBD2 (6 bases). CDR1 is MNHEY, CDR2 SMNVEV, per germline (reference sequence). The CDR3 runs to 12 residues. V lost 5 bases, J lost 5 bases, and 7 bases lay in between.